This passage covers 18 T cell receptor beta chains from one sample sequenced in a study of blood T cell repertoires in COVID-19. Profiled with immunoSEQ multiplex PCR; TCRdb holds only in-frame clones, not every one. The sample consists of roughly 250,000 clones, around 90% of them appearing once. Sequences were obtained from PBMCs or T cells enriched from blood (not recorded which). These receptor sequences come from a man aged 45-65 years who had been exposed to COVID-19.

Comment on this clone: Mismatch with germline at one junction end may stem from a read error. This chain uses TRBV5-1 with TRBJ2-3, with D perhaps TRBD2 (5 bases). CDR3 size: 13 residues. CDR1 and CDR2 from the germline V gene are SGHRS and YFSETQ. The chain's CDR3 is CATSPGNRDTQYF. The DNA of the CDR3 is TGCGCCACCAGCCCGGGGAACAGAGATACGCAGTATTTT. Together with reference TRBV5-1 and TRBJ2-3, the CDR3 gives the full variable domain: KAGVTQTPRYLIKTRGQQVTLSCSPISGHRSVSWYQQTPGQGLQFLFEYFSETQRNKGNFPGRFSGRQFSNSRSEMNVSTLELGDSALYLCATSPGNRDTQYFGPGTRLTVL.

The chain recombines TRBV5-4 with TRBJ1-3; D is possibly TRBD1 (6 bases). The CDR3 sequence is 15 residues long. V was clipped by 2 bases and J by 4 bases, with 13 bases between them. Germline loops: CDR1 SGHNT, CDR2 YYREEE (reference sequence). The CDR3 nucleotides read TGTGCCAGCAGCTTATGGAGCCAGGGGGGAAACACCATATATTTT. It yields the protein CASSLWSQGGNTIYF.

The gene calls are TRBV28 and TRBJ2-7, with a weak D call TRBD1 (6 bases). Germline lookup yields CDR1 MDHEN and CDR2 SYDVKM. Between the trimmed V and J ends, which lost 4 bases and 7 bases, there was a span of 20 bases. The CDR3 extends over 15 amino acids. CDR3: CASSSEATGMEEQYV. The CDR3 bases are TGTGCCAGCAGTTCCGAAGCTACAGGGATGGAGGAGCAGTACGTC.

This clone has a single count. This chain connects TRBV5-1 to TRBJ2-7, with a weak D call TRBD2 (6 bases). The ends were cut back, 0 bases at V and 3 bases at J, with 13 bases in the middle. The CDR3 is 15 amino acids. Germline assignment: CDR1 SGHRS and CDR2 YFSETQ. CDR3 loop: CASSLELARSYEQYF. For the CDR3, the DNA is TGCGCCAGCAGCTTGGAACTAGCCAGAAGCTACGAGCAGTACTTC.

This clone came up a few times. The genes are TRBV4-1 and TRBJ2-3, with TRBD2 matching 12 bases. The CDR3 is 17 residues long. J gave up 0 bases and V 0 bases, and 1 base lay outside the gene matches. CDR1 MGHRA and CDR2 YSYEKL come from the germline V gene. CDR3 amino acids: CASSQEGTSGSTDTQYF. The CDR3 region has the DNA TGCGCCAGCAGCCAAGAAGGGACTAGCGGGAGCACAGATACGCAGTATTTT.

The J gene is TRBJ1-6, the V gene TRBV7-9, with 7 bases fitting TRBD1. V was pared by 3 bases and J by 10 bases, with 15 bases of the junction left unmatched. Germline CDR1 SEHNR, CDR2 FQNEAQ (reference sequence). This CDR3 is built from 17 residues. CDR3 region: CASSFSGQAVKDSPLHF. CDR3 nucleotide sequence: TGTGCCAGCAGCTTCTCCGGACAGGCGGTGAAGGACTCACCCCTCCACTTT.

The chain is built from TRBV19 and TRBJ1-2; possibly TRBD1 for D (6 bases). The CDR3 spans 15 residues. Per germline, CDR1 LNHDA and CDR2 SQIVND (reference sequence). The V end was cut by 4 bases, the J end by 4 bases, with 16 bases between. The CDR3 DNA is TGTGCCAGTAGTAAGGCAGGGGACCGAGGCTATGGCTACACCTTC. Its protein product is CASSKAGDRGYGYTF.

CDR3 loop: CASSLSGGEQYV. The CDR3 DNA reads as TGTGCCAGCAGCTTGTCAGGGGGCGAGCAGTACGTC. The chain links TRBV5-4 to TRBJ2-7; 7 positions match TRBD1. Unmatched junction bases numbered 1, after V lost 1 base and J lost 6 bases. Looked up from germline, CDR1 is SGHNT and CDR2 is YYREEE (reference sequence). The length of the CDR3 is 12 residues.

This clone was detected only a few times. The chain uses TRBV7-9 and TRBJ2-1; 10 bases align to TRBD2. The trim removed 4 bases at V and 9 bases at J, leaving 9 bases unmatched. Germline V gene data show CDR1 as SEHNR and CDR2 as FQNEAQ (reference sequence). This CDR3 spans 15 amino acids. This CDR3 reads CASSWLAGDLSEQFF. DNA of the CDR3: TGTGCCAGCAGCTGGCTAGCGGGAGATTTGAGTGAGCAGTTCTTC.

This chain joins TRBV19 and TRBJ1-1, with D possibly TRBD1 on 6 matching bases. V was shortened by 3 bases and J by 0 bases, with 11 bases between the two germline ends. There are 15 residues in the CDR3. The germline gives CDR1 LNHDA, CDR2 SQIVND (reference sequence). CDR3 in amino acids: CASSMSPGVNTEAFF. CDR3 in DNA: TGTGCCAGTAGTATGTCACCAGGGGTGAACACTGAAGCTTTCTTT.

This chain links TRBV10-1 with TRBJ1-1, with a possible D match to TRBD1 (5 bases). Germline loops: CDR1 WNHNN, CDR2 SYGVQD (reference sequence). The CDR3 is 14 amino acids. V dropped 6 bases and J dropped 0 bases, with 11 bases sitting between them. CDR3 amino acids: CASRSGDVNTEAFF. The CDR3 DNA reads as TGCGCCAGCAGGTCGGGGGATGTGAACACTGAAGCTTTCTTT.

The chain combines TRBV27 with TRBJ1-6; no firm D call. The V end lost 5 bases, the J end lost 12 bases, and 23 bases lay between the germline ends. The CDR3 length is 16 residues. Germline CDR1 MNHEY, CDR2 SMNVEV (reference sequence). Here the CDR3 DNA reads TGTGCCAGCAGTCCCGGGTGGCAGTTCACCCTGCGACCCCTCCACTTT. Its protein is CASSPGWQFTLRPLHF.

The CDR3 region has the DNA TGTGCCAGCAGCTTAGGACACAGAACTGTCTCTGGAAACACCATATATTTT. It encodes CASSLGHRTVSGNTIYF. The J gene is TRBJ1-3, the V gene TRBV11-2; D is ambiguous. CDR1 is SGHAT and CDR2 is FQNNGV in the germline V gene. CDR3 length: 17 residues. V lost 1 base and J 0 bases, leaving 13 bases between the germline ends.

This clone was found a few times. The V gene is TRBV27, the J gene TRBJ1-1; D is uncertain. With 5 bases removed from V and 10 bases from J, the gap between germline ends came to 11 bases. Germline CDR1 reads MNHEY; CDR2 reads SMNVEV (reference sequence). This CDR3 has 11 amino acids. The CDR3 DNA reads TGTGCCAGCAGTCAATATACGAGAGCTTTCTTT. It encodes CASSQYTRAFF.

The chain joins TRBV11-2 to TRBJ2-7; D is unclear. The germline CDR1 and CDR2 sequences are SGHAT and FQNNGV. CDR3 length: 13 residues. V was cut by 6 bases and J by 4 bases, with 13 bases left in between. The CDR3 nucleotides are TGTGCCAGCAGGCCAGGAATTGGATACGAGCAGTACTTC. Its protein is CASRPGIGYEQYF.

V gene TRBV2 combines with J gene TRBJ1-2; a weak D match, TRBD1 (6 bases). The V end lost 9 bases, the J end lost 4 bases, and 15 bases lay between the germline ends. The CDR3 loop spans 13 amino acids. Germline CDR1 and CDR2: SNHLY and FYNNEI. The CDR3 reads CASQPRGSYGYTF. The CDR3 DNA reads as TGTGCCAGTCAACCCAGGGGCAGCTATGGCTACACCTTC. The complete variable domain, with remaining parts taken from reference TRBV2 and TRBJ1-2, reads EPEVTQTPSHQVTQMGQEVILRCVPISNHLYFYWYRQILGQKVEFLVSFYNNEISEKSEIFDDQFSVERPDGSNFTLKIRSTKLEDSAMYFCASQPRGSYGYTFGSGTRLTVV.

The V call is TRBV11-2, the J call TRBJ1-2, with D perhaps TRBD1 (5 bases). Germline values: CDR1 SGHAT, CDR2 FQNNGV. There are 13 residues in the CDR3. With 4 bases removed from V and 4 bases from J, the gap between germline ends came to 10 bases. The CDR3 DNA reads TGTGCCAGCAGCTCCGGGACTATCTATGGCTACACCTTC. This sequence encodes CASSSGTIYGYTF.

The chain recombines TRBV5-1 with TRBJ1-6; 8 nucleotides agree with TRBD1. Looked up from germline, CDR1 is SGHRS and CDR2 is YFSETQ. This CDR3 spans 19 amino acids. V lost 3 bases, J lost 0 bases, and 11 bases stayed unmatched. The CDR3 DNA reads as TGCGCCAGCAGCTCTGTCCCGGGACAGGACAGCTCCTATAATTCACCCCTCCACTTT. Its protein product is CASSSVPGQDSSYNSPLHF.